One sample yielded the 12 T cell receptor beta chains listed below, sequenced in a study of T-cell memory formation after mild COVID-19. TCRdb itself ran the 5' RACE reads through MiXCR, one entry per CDR3 protein. The table has fewer than 95,000 distinct CDR3 sequences, more than 13% seen once. The sample consisted of PBMCs or a T cell subset sorted from them (not recorded which). These receptors were taken from a man aged 18 to 30 who had mild COVID-19 (a few samples of this study predate the infection). Cell type and time point are not known.

This clonotype was seen a few times. The gene calls are TRBV28 and TRBJ1-2, with 9 bases identical to TRBD1. The CDR3 loop spans 15 amino acids. V trimming: 6 bases; J trimming: 0 bases; junction bases outside the gene matches: 5. The germline CDR1 and CDR2 sequences are MDHEN and SYDVKM. This CDR3 reads CASRNRGLTNYGYTF. The CDR3 coding sequence is TGTGCCAGCAGAAACAGGGGGCTAACTAACTATGGCTACACCTTC.

This clonotype is classed as medium-sized. CDR3 DNA sequence: TGTGCCAGCAGTTACTACCCCGGTCGGGGCACTGAAGCTTTCTTT. This gives the protein CASSYYPGRGTEAFF. The chain is built from TRBV6-5 and TRBJ1-1; D is ambiguous. The CDR3 loop spans 15 amino acids. CDR1 is MNHEY, CDR2 SVGAGI, per germline. With 1 base removed from V and 4 bases from J, the gap between germline ends came to 13 bases.

This clonotype was seen more than once but under ten times. V and J are TRBV7-3 and TRBJ2-3; the D gene is possibly TRBD1 (5 bases). The V end lost 5 bases, the J end lost 5 bases, and 11 bases lay between the germline ends. The CDR3 totals 13 residues. Germline CDR1 and CDR2: SGHTA and FQGTGA. CDR3 region: CASSRFQGDTQYF. The CDR3 coding sequence is TGTGCCAGCAGCCGTTTCCAGGGAGATACGCAGTATTTT.

This clonotype was counted a few times. The genes are TRBV3-1 and TRBJ1-1, with D hard to call. This CDR3 has 13 residues. Trimming removed 4 bases at V and 4 bases at J, with 10 bases between. CDR1 and CDR2 (germline): LGHDT, YNNKEL (reference sequence). The CDR3 is CASSLTGSTEAFF. The CDR3 DNA reads TGTGCCAGCAGCCTTACCGGCTCCACTGAAGCTTTCTTT.

Worth noting for this clonotype: The conserved closing phenylalanine or tryptophan is absent in this CDR3, likely reflecting a read error. The DNA is left out, because the CDR3 cannot be placed on it with certainty; the CDR3 is given as TCRdb lists it. This sequence joins TRBV23-1 and TRBJ1-5; TRBD1, the table's D call, was not compared with the DNA. TRBV23-1 is recorded as an ORF, its role being uncertain. 13 amino acids form the CDR3, both terminal residues included. The CDR3: CASSHPCRGRPQG.

The chain carries TRBV14 and TRBJ2-7; D may correspond to TRBD1 or TRBD2 (5 bases each). In germline, CDR1 is SGHDN, CDR2 FVKESK. With 1 base removed from V and 6 bases from J, the gap between germline ends came to 7 bases. The length of the CDR3 is 12 residues. DNA for the CDR3: TGTGCCAGCAGCCAAGTGAGGGGCGAGCAGTACGTC. It specifies CASSQVRGEQYV.

V is TRBV6-2 or TRBV6-3 and J is TRBJ2-1; D gene unclear. Germline CDR1 reads MNHEY; CDR2 reads SVGEGT. V was cut by 6 bases and J by 5 bases, with 11 bases left in between. The CDR3 spans 13 residues. This CDR3 reads CASSPGSNNEQFF. CDR3 sequence (DNA): TGTGCCAGCAGCCCCGGGTCCAACAATGAGCAGTTCTTC.

The chain employs TRBV4-3 and TRBJ2-6; D unresolved. Germline CDR1 and CDR2: LGHNA and YSLEER. The V end was cut by 0 bases, the J end by 0 bases, with 9 bases between. The length of the CDR3 is 17 residues. The CDR3 sequence: CASSQEPDLSGANVLTF. The CDR3 DNA reads as TGCGCCAGCAGCCAAGAACCGGACCTCTCTGGGGCCAACGTCCTGACTTTC.

This clonotype was counted between two and nine times. V usage is TRBV5-1 and J usage is TRBJ1-1; maybe TRBD1 (5 bases). Germline CDR1 reads SGHRS; CDR2 reads YFSETQ. CDR3 length: 16 amino acids. The V end lost 4 bases, the J end lost 4 bases, and 20 bases lay between the germline ends. CDR3 DNA: TGCGCCAGCAGCCCGCTTTCCACAGGTAGGAGCACTGAAGCTTTCTTT. It codes for CASSPLSTGRSTEAFF.

This clonotype was seen a few times. CDR3 DNA sequence: TGTGCCAGCAGCCCCGGTCAGGGAAGTCGCAGGGATACGCAGTATTTT. As protein: CASSPGQGSRRDTQYF. The chain recombines TRBV14 with TRBJ2-3, with D possibly matching TRBD1 (5 bases). V was cut by 4 bases and J by 6 bases, with 20 bases left in between. Germline assignment: CDR1 SGHDN and CDR2 FVKESK. The CDR3 runs to 16 residues. The full variable domain, its missing parts supplied by reference TRBV14 and TRBJ2-3, is EAGVTQFPSHSVIEKGQTVTLRCDPISGHDNLYWYRRVMGKEIKFLLHFVKESKQDESGMPNNRFLAERTGGTYSTLKVQPAELEDSGVYFCASSPGQGSRRDTQYFGPGTRLTVL.

CDR3 amino acids: CSVRGAVGKLFF. DNA for the CDR3: TGCAGCGTGAGGGGGGCAGTTGGAAAACTGTTTTTT. The chain is built from TRBV29-1 and TRBJ1-4, with a weak D call TRBD1 (6 bases). Per the germline V gene, CDR1 is SQVTM and CDR2 is ANQGSEA. The ends were cut back, 6 bases at V and 10 bases at J, with 15 bases in the middle. This CDR3 has 12 residues.

This clonotype was seen only a few times. The rearrangement uses TRBV20-1 and TRBJ1-5, with D possibly being TRBD1 (6 bases). From germline, CDR1 is DFQATT and CDR2 SNEGSKA (reference sequence). The CDR3 has 14 residues. Between the trimmed V and J ends, which lost 6 bases and 3 bases, there was a span of 15 bases. The CDR3 nucleotides read TGCAGTGCCTATACAGGGCTTGTCAATCAGCCCCAGCATTTT. It specifies CSAYTGLVNQPQHF.